What follows is one TCR beta chain and its context. This record belongs to a study of blood T cell repertoires in COVID-19. Study as a whole: From the United States, Italy and Spain came samples of acute and convalescent COVID-19. Sample material is recorded as cDNA or gDNA derived from T cells, B-cell-depleted T cells, or PBMCs.

Authors' processing steps: Amplification from reference gene primers served as the basis for estimated nucleated cell counts. Sequenced by immunoSEQ multiplex PCR; TCRdb stores in-frame clones only, minus some. V, J and clone size are taken as reported in that table, and D and trimming were inferred from the DNA itself. Among approximately 52,000 clones listed, 80% to 90% were seen once. Germline CDR1 reads SGHRS; CDR2 reads YFSETQ. The CDR3 runs 15 residues. Trimming removed 4 bases from V and 2 bases from J, with 10 bases in between. The specimen was peripheral blood. The source is an elderly woman with acute or convalescent COVID-19. The J gene is TRBJ1-6, the V gene TRBV5-1; D gene uncertain. CDR3 in DNA: TGCGCCAGCAGCCCTGGAGGGACCTATAATTCACCCCTCCACTTT. This encodes CASSPGGTYNSPLHF.